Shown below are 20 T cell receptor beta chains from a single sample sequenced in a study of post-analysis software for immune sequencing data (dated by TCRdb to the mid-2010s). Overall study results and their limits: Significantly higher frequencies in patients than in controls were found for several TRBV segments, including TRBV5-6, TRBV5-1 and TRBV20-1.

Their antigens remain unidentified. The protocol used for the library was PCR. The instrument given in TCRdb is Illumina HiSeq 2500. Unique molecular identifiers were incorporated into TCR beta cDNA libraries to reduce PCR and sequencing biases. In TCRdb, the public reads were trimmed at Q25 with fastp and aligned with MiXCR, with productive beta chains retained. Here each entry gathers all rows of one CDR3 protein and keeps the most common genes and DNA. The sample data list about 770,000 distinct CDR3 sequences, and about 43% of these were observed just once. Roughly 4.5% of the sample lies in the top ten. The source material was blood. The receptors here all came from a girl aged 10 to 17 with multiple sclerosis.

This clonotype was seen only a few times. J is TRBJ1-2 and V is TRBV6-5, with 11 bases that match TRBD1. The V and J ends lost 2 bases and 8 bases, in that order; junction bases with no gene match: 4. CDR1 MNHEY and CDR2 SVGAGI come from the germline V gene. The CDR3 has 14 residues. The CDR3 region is CASSYGQGAGGYTF. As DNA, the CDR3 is TGTGCCAGCAGTTACGGACAGGGGGCGGGCGGCTACACCTTC.

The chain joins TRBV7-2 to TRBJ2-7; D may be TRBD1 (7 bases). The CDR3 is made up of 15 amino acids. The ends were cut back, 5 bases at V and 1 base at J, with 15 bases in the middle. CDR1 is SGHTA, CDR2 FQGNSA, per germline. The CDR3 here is CASSPGGYKSYEQYF. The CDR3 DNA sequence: TGTGCCAGCAGCCCAGGGGGGTACAAGTCCTACGAGCAGTACTTC.

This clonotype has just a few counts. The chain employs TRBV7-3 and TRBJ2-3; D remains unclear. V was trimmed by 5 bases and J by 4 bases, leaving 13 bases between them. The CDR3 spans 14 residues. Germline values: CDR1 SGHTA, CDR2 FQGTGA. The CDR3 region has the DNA TGTGCCAGCAGCCCCTCAGGCCCCCCAGATACGCAGTATTTT. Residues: CASSPSGPPDTQYF.

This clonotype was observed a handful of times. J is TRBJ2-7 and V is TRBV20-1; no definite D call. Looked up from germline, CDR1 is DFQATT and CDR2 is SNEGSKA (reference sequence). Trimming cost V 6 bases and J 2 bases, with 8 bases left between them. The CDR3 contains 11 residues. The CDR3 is CSAARTYEQYF. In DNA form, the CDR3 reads TGCAGTGCGGCGAGGACCTACGAGCAGTACTTC.

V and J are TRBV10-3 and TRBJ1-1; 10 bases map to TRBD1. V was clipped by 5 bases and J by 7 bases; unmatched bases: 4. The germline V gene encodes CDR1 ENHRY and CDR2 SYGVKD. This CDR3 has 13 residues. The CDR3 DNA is TGTGCCATCAGTTCCGGGACAGGGGTTGAAGCTTTCTTT. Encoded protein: CAISSGTGVEAFF.

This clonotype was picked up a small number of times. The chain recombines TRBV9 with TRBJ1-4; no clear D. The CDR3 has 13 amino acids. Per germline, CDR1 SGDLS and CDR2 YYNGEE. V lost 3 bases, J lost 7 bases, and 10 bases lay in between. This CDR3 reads CASSASSGEKLFF. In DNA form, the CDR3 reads TGTGCCAGCAGCGCTAGCTCTGGTGAAAAACTGTTTTTT. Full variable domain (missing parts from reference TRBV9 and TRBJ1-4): DSGVTQTPKHLITATGQRVTLRCSPRSGDLSVYWYQQSLDQGLQFLIQYYNGEERAKGNILERFSAQQFPDLHSELNLSSLELGDSALYFCASSASSGEKLFFGSGTQLSVL.

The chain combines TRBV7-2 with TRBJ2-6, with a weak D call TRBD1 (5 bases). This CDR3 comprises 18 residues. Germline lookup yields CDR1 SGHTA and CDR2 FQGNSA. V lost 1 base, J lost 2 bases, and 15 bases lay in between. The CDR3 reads CASSLGARVYAGANVLTF. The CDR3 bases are TGTGCCAGCAGCTTAGGCGCCAGGGTGTATGCTGGGGCCAACGTCCTGACTTTC.

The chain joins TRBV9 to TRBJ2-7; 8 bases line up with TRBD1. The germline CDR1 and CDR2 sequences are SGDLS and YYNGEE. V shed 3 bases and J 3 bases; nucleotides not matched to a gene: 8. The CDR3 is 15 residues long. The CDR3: CASSGGTGPLYEQYF. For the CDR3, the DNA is TGTGCCAGCAGCGGGGGGACAGGACCCCTCTACGAGCAGTACTTC.

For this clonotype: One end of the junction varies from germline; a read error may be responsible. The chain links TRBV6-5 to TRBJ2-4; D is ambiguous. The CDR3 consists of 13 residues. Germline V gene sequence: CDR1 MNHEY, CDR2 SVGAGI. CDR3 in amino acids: CTSTTTASGIQYF. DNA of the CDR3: TGTACCAGCACCACGACGGCTTCCGGCATTCAGTACTTC.

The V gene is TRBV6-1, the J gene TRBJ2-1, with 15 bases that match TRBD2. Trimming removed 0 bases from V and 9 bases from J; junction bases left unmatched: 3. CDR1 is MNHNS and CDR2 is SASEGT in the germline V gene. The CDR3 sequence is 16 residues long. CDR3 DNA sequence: TGTGCCAGCAGTGAAGCTCGGACTAGCGGGAGGGGTGAGCAGTTCTTC. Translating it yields CASSEARTSGRGEQFF.

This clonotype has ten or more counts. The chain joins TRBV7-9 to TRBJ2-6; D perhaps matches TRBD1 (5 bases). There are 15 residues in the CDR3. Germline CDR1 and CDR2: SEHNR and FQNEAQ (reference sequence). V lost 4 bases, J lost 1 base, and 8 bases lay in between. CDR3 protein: CASSSGLSGANVLTF. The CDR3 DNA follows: TGTGCCAGCAGCTCAGGGCTATCTGGGGCCAACGTCCTGACTTTC.

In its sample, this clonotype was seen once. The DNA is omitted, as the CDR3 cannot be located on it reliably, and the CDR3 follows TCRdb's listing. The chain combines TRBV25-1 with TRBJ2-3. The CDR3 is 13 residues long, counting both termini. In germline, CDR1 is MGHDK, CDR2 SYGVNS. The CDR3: CASSEYFGETQYF.

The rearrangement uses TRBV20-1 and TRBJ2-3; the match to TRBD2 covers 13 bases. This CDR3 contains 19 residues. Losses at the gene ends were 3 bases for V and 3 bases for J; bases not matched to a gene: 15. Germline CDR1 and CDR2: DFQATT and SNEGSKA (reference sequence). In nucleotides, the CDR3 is TGCAGTGCTAGTACATCCGGGACTAGCGGGACCAGACTAACAGATACGCAGTATTTT. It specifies CSASTSGTSGTRLTDTQYF.

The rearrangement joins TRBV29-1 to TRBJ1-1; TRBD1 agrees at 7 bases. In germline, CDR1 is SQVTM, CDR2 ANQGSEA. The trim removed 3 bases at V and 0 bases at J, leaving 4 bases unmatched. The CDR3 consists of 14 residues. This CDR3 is CSVEETGMNTEAFF. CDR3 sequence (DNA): TGCAGCGTTGAGGAGACAGGGATGAACACTGAAGCTTTCTTT.

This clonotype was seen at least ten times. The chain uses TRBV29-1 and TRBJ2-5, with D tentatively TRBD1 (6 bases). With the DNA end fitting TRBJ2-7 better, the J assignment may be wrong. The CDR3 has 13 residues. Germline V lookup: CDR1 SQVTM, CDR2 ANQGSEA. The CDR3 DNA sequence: TGCAGCGCCCTGGACAGTGTAGGTTACGAGCAGTACTTC. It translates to CSALDSVGYEQYF.

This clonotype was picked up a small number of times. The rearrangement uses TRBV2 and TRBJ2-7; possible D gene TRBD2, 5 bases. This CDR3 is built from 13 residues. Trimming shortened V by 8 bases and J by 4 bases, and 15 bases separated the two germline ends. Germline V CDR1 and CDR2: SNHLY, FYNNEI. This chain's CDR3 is CASAGLESYEQYF. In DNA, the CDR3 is TGTGCCAGCGCAGGACTTGAATCTTACGAGCAGTACTTC. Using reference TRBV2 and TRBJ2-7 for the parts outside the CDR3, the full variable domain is EPEVTQTPSHQVTQMGQEVILRCVPISNHLYFYWYRQILGQKVEFLVSFYNNEISEKSEIFDDQFSVERPDGSNFTLKIRSTKLEDSAMYFCASAGLESYEQYFGPGTRLTVT.

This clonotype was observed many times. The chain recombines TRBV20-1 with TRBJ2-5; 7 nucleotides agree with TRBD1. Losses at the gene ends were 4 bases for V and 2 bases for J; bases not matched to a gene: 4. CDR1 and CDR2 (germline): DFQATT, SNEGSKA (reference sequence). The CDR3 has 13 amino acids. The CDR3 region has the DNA TGCAGTGCTATTACAGGGGAACAAGAGACCCAGTACTTC. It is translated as CSAITGEQETQYF.

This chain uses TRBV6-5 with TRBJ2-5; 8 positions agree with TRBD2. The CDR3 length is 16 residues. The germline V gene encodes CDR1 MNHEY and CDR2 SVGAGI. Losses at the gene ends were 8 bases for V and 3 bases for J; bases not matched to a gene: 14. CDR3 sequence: CASSIRGTSGEETQYF. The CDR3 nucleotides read TGTGCCAGCTCTATCCGGGGTACTAGCGGTGAAGAGACCCAGTACTTC.

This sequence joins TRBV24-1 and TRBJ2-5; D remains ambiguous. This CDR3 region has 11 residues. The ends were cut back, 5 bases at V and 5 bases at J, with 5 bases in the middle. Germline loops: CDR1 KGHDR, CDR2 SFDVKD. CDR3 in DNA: TGTGCCACCAGTGCTGGGGAGACCCAGTACTTC. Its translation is CATSAGETQYF.

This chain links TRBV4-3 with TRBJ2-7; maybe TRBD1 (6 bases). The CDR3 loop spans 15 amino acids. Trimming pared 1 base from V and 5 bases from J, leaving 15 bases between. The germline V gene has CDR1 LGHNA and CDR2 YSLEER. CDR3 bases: TGCGCCAGCAGCCAAGTCGGGACACTGTTCGACGAGCAGTACTTC. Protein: CASSQVGTLFDEQYF.